This TCR beta chain is drawn from a study of blood T cell repertoires in COVID-19. The table lists this clone with a few counts. Sequencing was performed with immunoSEQ multiplex PCR; in TCRdb, only in-frame clones are kept and a portion is missing. The sample carries some 180,000 clones, around four fifths recorded once. The CDR3 consists of 13 residues. Germline assignment: CDR1 SQVTM and CDR2 ANQGSEA. Deletions cut 7 bases from V and 4 bases from J, with 16 bases between. Sequenced input: peripheral blood. The clonotype originates from a woman of 80 years or more with active or convalescent COVID-19. The chain links TRBV29-1 to TRBJ1-1; TRBD1 might be the D (6 bases). The CDR3, as DNA: TGCAGCGGTATTACAGGGCTCTTCACTGAAGCTTTCTTT. Translated, it gives CSGITGLFTEAFF. Using reference TRBV29-1 and TRBJ1-1 for the parts outside the CDR3, the full variable domain is SAVISQKPSRDICQRGTSLTIQCQVDSQVTMMFWYRQQPGQSLTLIATANQGSEATYESGFVIDKFPISRPNLTFSTLTVSNMSPEDSSIYLCSGITGLFTEAFFGQGTRLTVV.